This record concerns one T cell receptor (beta chain) sequence. The data derive from a study of blood T cell repertoires in COVID-19. Study overall: Researchers got acute and convalescent COVID-19 samples from the United States, Italy and Spain. PBMCs, B-cell-depleted T cells, or T cells provided the cDNA or gDNA that made up the material.

Authors' methods: Estimation of nucleated cell counts relied on the amplification of reference gene primers. Assay used: immunoSEQ multiplex PCR; TCRdb lists only in-frame clones, some missing. The V and J calls and the clone size are those of that table, but D and trimming were determined from the DNA. Of 110,000 or so clones in the sample, under 90% are singletons; the top ten hold 3% to 5%. The CDR3 totals 18 residues. V gave up 0 bases and J gave up 0 bases, with 15 bases separating them. The V gene's germline CDR1 is LNHNV and CDR2 YYDKDF (reference sequence). Sequenced sample: peripheral blood. The sequence derives from a man in his sixties with acute or convalescent COVID-19. The gene calls are TRBV15 and TRBJ2-4, with D possibly TRBD2 on 5 matching bases. The CDR3 is CATSRDRGNLLAKNIQYF. CDR3 in DNA: TGTGCCACCAGCAGAGATCGAGGGAATCTGCTAGCCAAAAACATTCAGTACTTC.